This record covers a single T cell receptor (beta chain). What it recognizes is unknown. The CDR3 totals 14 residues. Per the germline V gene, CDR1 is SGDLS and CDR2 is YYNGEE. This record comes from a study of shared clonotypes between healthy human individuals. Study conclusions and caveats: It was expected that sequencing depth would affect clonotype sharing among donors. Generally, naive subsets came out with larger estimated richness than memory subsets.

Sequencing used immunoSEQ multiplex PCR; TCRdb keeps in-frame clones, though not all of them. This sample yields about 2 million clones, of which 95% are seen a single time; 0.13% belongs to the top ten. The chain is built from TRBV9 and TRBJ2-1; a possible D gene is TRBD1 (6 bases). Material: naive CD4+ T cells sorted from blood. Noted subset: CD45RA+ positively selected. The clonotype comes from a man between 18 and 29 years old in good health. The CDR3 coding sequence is TGTGCAGAGAGGGGACACCCGTCCTACAATGAGCAGTTCTTC. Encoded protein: CAERGHPSYNEQFF.